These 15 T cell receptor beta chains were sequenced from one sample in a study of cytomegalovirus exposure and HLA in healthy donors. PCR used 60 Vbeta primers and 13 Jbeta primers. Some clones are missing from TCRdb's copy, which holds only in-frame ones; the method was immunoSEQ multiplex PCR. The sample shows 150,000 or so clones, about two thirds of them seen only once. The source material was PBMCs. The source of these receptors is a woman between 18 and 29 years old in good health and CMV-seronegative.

The CDR3 region has the DNA TGCGCCAGCAGGACTACCGGGACTAGCTTGAATGAGCAGTTCTTC. Translating gives CASRTTGTSLNEQFF. This chain connects TRBV5-1 to TRBJ2-1; 9 bases are shared with TRBD2. Trimming removed 5 bases from V and 7 bases from J; junction bases left unmatched: 10. The CDR3 is 15 amino acids. Germline CDR1 and CDR2: SGHRS and YFSETQ.

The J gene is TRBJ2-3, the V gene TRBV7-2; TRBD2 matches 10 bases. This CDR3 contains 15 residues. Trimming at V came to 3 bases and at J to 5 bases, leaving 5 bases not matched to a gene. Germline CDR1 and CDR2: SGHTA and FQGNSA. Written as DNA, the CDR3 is TGTGCCAGCAGCTTTACTAGCGGGACGGTAGATACGCAGTATTTT. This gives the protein CASSFTSGTVDTQYF. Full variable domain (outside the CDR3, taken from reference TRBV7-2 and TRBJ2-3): GAGVSQSPSNKVTEKGKDVELRCDPISGHTALYWYRQSLGQGLEFLIYFQGNSAPDKSGLPSDRFSAERTGGSVSTLTIQRTQQEDSAVYLCASSFTSGTVDTQYFGPGTRLTVL.

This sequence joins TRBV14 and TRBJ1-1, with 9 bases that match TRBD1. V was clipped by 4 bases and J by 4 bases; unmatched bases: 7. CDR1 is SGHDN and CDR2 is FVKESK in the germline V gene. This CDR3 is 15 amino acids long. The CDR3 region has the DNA TGTGCCAGCAGCCGCCCGGGACAGGGAGTCACTGAAGCTTTCTTT. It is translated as CASSRPGQGVTEAFF.

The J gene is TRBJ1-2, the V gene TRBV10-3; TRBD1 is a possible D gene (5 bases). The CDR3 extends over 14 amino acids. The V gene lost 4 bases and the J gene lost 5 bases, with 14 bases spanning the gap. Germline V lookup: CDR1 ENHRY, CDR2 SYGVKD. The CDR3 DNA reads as TGTGCCATCAGTGTCGGCCAGGGTGGATATGGCTACACCTTC. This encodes CAISVGQGGYGYTF.

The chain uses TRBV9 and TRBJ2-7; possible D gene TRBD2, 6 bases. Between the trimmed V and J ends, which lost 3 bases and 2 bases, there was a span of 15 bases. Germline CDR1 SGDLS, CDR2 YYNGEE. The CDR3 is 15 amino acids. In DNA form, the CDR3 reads TGTGCCAGCAGCGAGACCCCAGGCGGGGCCTACGAGCAGTACTTC. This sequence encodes CASSETPGGAYEQYF. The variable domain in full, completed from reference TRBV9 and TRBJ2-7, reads DSGVTQTPKHLITATGQRVTLRCSPRSGDLSVYWYQQSLDQGLQFLIQYYNGEERAKGNILERFSAQQFPDLHSELNLSSLELGDSALYFCASSETPGGAYEQYFGPGTRLTVT.

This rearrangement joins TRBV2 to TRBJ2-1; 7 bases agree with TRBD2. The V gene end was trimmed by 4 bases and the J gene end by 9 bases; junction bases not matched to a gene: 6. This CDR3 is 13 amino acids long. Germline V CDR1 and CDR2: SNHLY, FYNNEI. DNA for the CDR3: TGTGCCAGCAGTGGGGGGGGAAACGGTGAGCAGTTCTTC. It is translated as CASSGGGNGEQFF.

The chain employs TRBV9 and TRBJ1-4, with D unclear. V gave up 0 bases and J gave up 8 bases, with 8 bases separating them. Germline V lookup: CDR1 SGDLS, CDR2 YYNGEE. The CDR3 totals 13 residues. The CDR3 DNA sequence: TGTGCCAGCAGCGTAGGGACTGAGGAAAAACTGTTTTTT. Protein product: CASSVGTEEKLFF. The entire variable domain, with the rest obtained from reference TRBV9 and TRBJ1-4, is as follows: DSGVTQTPKHLITATGQRVTLRCSPRSGDLSVYWYQQSLDQGLQFLIQYYNGEERAKGNILERFSAQQFPDLHSELNLSSLELGDSALYFCASSVGTEEKLFFGSGTQLSVL.

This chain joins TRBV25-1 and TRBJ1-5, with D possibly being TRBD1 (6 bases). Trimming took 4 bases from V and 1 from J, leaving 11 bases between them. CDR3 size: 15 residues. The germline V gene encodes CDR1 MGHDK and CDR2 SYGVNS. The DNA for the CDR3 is TGTGCCAGCAGTGCCAGACAGGACAGCAATCAGCCCCAGCATTTT. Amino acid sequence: CASSARQDSNQPQHF. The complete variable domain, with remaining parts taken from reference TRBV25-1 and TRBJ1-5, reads EADIYQTPRYLVIGTGKKITLECSQTMGHDKMYWYQQDPGMELHLIHYSYGVNSTEKGDLSSESTVSRIRTEHFPLTLESARPSHTSQYLCASSARQDSNQPQHFGDGTRLSIL.

CDR3 amino acids: CAISESNSGTSGSSDTQYF. The CDR3, as DNA: TGTGCCATCAGTGAGTCTAACAGCGGGACTAGCGGGAGCTCAGATACGCAGTATTTT. This chain links TRBV10-3 with TRBJ2-3; 14 positions match TRBD2. Germline CDR1 is ENHRY and CDR2 is SYGVKD. Unmatched junction bases numbered 9, after V lost 0 bases and J lost 4 bases. The CDR3 contains 19 residues.

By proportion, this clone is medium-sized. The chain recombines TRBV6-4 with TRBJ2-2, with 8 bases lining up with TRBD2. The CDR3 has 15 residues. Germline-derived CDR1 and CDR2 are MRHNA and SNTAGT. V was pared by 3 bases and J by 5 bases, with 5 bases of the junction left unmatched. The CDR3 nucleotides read TGTGCCAGCAGTGATGGAGCGGGAGTTACCGGGGAGCTGTTTTTT. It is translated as CASSDGAGVTGELFF.

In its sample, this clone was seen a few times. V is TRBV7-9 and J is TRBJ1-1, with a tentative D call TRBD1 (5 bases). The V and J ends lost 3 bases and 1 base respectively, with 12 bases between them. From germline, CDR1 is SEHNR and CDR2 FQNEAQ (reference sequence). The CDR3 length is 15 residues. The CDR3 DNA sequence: TGTGCCAGCAGCTTCTTGGGGACTTCGAACACTGAAGCTTTCTTT. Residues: CASSFLGTSNTEAFF. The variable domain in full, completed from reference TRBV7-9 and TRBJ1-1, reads DTGVSQNPRHKITKRGQNVTFRCDPISEHNRLYWYRQTLGQGPEFLTYFQNEAQLEKSRLLSDRFSAERPKGSFSTLEIQRTEQGDSAMYLCASSFLGTSNTEAFFGQGTRLTVV.

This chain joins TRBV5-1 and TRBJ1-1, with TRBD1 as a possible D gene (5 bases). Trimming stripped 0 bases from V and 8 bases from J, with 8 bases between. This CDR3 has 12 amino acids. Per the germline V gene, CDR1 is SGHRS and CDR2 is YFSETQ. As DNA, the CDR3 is TGCGCCAGCAGCTTGGACAGGAACGAAGCTTTCTTT. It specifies CASSLDRNEAFF.

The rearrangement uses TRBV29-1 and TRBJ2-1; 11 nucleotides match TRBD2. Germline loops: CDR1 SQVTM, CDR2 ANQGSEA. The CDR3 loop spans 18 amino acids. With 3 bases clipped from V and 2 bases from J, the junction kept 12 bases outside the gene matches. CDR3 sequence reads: CSVETRLGSGRAYNEQFF. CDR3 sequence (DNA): TGCAGCGTTGAGACCCGCCTAGGTAGCGGGAGGGCCTACAATGAGCAGTTCTTC.

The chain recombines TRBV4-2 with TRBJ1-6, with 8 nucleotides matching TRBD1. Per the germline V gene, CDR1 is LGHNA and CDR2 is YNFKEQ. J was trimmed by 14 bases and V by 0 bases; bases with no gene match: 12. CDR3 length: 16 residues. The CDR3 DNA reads TGTGCCAGCAGCCAAGATCTCTCCAGGGGGCGGCCCACCCTCCACTTT. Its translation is CASSQDLSRGRPTLHF.

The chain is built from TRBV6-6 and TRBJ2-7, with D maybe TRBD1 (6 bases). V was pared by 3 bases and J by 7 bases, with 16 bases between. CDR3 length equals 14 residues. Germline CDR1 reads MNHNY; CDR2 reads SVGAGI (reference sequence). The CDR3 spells CASSYQGPAGEQYV. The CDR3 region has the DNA TGTGCCAGCAGTTATCAGGGGCCCGCTGGGGAGCAGTACGTC.